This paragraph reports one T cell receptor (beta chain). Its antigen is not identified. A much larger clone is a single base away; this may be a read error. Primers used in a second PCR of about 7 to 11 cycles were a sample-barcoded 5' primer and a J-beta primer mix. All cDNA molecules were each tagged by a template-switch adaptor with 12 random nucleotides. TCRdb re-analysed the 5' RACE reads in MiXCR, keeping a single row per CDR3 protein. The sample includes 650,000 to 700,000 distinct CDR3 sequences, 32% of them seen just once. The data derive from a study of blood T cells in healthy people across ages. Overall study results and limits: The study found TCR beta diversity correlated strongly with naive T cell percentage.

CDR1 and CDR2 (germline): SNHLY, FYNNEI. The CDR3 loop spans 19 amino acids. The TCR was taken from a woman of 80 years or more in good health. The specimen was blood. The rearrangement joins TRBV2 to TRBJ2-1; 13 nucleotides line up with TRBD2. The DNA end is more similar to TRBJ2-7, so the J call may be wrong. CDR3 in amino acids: CASSEGLLAGGQTYNEQYF. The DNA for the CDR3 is TGTGCCAGCAGTGAGGGTTTACTAGCGGGGGGGCAGACCTACAATGAGCAGTACTTC.